This T cell receptor (beta chain) was captured in a study of blood T cell repertoires in COVID-19. Study information: Acute and convalescent COVID-19 samples came from the United States, Italy and Spain. T cells, B-cell-depleted T cells, or PBMCs provided the cDNA or gDNA that served as material.

Per the original methods: Amplified reference gene primers provided the basis for estimating nucleated cell counts. Produced via immunoSEQ multiplex PCR; TCRdb's table is partial and in-frame only. V and J calls and clone size come straight from that table; D and trimming were deduced from the DNA. The table lists a few hundred thousand clones, 80% to 90% of them singletons. CDR3 length: 13 amino acids. Germline V lookup: CDR1 SGHAT, CDR2 FQNNGV. V gave up 5 bases and J gave up 7 bases, with 12 bases separating them. The clonotype was recovered from a man in his 60s who had recovered from COVID-19. V is TRBV11-2 and J is TRBJ2-1; tentative D call: TRBD1 (5 bases). Input material: peripheral blood. CDR3 nucleotide sequence: TGTGCCAGCAGCCCAGGGTTATCGAATGAGCAGTTCTTC. It translates to CASSPGLSNEQFF.